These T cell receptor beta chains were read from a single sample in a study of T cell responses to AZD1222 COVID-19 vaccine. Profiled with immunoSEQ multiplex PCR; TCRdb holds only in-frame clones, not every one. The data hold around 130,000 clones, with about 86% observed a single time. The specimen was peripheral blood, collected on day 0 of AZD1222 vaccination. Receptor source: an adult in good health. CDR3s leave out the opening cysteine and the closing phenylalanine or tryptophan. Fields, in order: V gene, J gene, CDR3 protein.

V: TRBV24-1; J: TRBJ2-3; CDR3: ATSEQGVLTTDTQY
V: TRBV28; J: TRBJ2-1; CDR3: ASSYVPGQGSYNEQF
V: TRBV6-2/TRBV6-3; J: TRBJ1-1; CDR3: ASTPGGALNTEAF
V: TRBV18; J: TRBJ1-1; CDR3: ASSSGQGLEAF
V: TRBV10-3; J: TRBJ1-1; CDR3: AISESSQGVAF
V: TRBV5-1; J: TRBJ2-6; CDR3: ASSPRDQSGANVLT
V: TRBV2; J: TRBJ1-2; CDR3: ASSGDRGHYGYT
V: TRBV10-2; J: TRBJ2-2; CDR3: ASLRNPNTGELF
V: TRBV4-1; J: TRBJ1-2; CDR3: ASSHTGGGYT
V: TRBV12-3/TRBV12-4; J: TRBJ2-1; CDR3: ASSLVGGKQF
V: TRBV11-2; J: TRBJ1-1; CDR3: ASSLARTRTGGFEAF
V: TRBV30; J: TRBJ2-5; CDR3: AWSVRGEETQY
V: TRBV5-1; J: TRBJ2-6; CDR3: ASSRGSGANVLT
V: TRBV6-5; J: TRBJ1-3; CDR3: ASSYYLGGNTIY
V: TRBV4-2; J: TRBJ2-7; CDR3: ASSQFFGQTYEQY
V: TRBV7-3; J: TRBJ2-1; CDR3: ASSLGWSYNEQF
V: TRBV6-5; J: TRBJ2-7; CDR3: ASQQGRSYEQY
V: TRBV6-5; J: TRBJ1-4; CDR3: ASSHQSNEKLF
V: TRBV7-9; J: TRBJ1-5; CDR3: ASSLWTGSNQPQH
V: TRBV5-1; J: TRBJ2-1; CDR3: ASQKPPRNEQF
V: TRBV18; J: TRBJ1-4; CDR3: ASSPLDSTNEKLF
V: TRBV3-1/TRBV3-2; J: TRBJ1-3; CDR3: ASSQSSGDTIY
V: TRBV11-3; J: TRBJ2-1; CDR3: ASSSRGLAGVHEQF
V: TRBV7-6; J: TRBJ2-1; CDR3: ASSLGSGTEQF
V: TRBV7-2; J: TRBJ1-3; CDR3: ASSVGRINTIY